Following are 32 T cell receptor beta chains from one sample sequenced in a study of cytomegalovirus exposure and HLA in healthy donors. The PCR made use of 60 Vbeta and 13 Jbeta primers. Assay: immunoSEQ multiplex PCR; the TCRdb copy retains only in-frame clones and omits some. Of about 160,000 clones in the sample, over 70% were seen once. The sample consisted of PBMCs. The receptor source for this set is a boy aged 2 to 10 in good health and CMV-seronegative.

The V and J genes are TRBV11-2 and TRBJ2-1; TRBD2 might be the D (6 bases). Trimming left V 3 bases short and J 4 bases short, with 13 bases between. The CDR3 contains 15 residues. Per the germline V gene, CDR1 is SGHAT and CDR2 is FQNNGV. CDR3 DNA: TGTGCCAGCAGCTTGGGACTTCGTGGGTACAATGAGCAGTTCTTC. Protein product: CASSLGLRGYNEQFF.

The chain joins TRBV5-8 to TRBJ1-6; D possibly corresponds to TRBD1 (5 bases). Trimming left V 4 bases short and J 10 bases short, with 15 bases between. The CDR3 consists of 14 residues. Per germline, CDR1 SGHTS and CDR2 YDEGEE. DNA for the CDR3: TGTGCCAGCAGCCCGGGACGGGAGAGGTCACCCCTCCACTTT. Translated, it gives CASSPGRERSPLHF.

This sequence joins TRBV19 and TRBJ1-2; a possible D gene is TRBD1 (6 bases). Germline V gene data show CDR1 as LNHDA and CDR2 as SQIVND (reference sequence). Trimming stripped 2 bases from V and 4 bases from J, with 11 bases between. There are 14 residues in the CDR3. The CDR3 coding sequence is TGTGCCAGTAGTATATCGGACAGCGCCTATGGCTACACCTTC. This translates into CASSISDSAYGYTF.

The chain is built from TRBV15 and TRBJ1-4; 7 nucleotides line up with TRBD1. CDR3 length equals 13 residues. Per the germline V gene, CDR1 is LNHNV and CDR2 is YYDKDF (reference sequence). Trimming cost V 8 bases and J 5 bases; bases outside gene matches: 5. CDR3 coding DNA: TGTGCCACCTCGGACAGGATGAATGAAAAACTGTTTTTT. This translates into CATSDRMNEKLFF.

The V and J genes are TRBV30 and TRBJ2-6, with 7 bases lining up with TRBD1. CDR1 is GTSNPN, CDR2 SVGIG, per germline (reference sequence). This CDR3 comprises 15 residues. V shed 0 bases and J 3 bases; nucleotides not matched to a gene: 2. CDR3 residues: CAWSVGGYGANVLTF. CDR3 DNA: TGTGCCTGGAGTGTAGGGGGCTATGGGGCCAACGTCCTGACTTTC.

The genes are TRBV9 and TRBJ1-2; D is possibly TRBD1 (6 bases). The CDR3 sequence is 14 residues long. The V end was cut by 3 bases, the J end by 2 bases, with 11 bases between. CDR1 is SGDLS, CDR2 YYNGEE, per germline. The CDR3 nucleotides are TGTGCCAGCAGCGCGGACAGTGCGAACTATGGCTACACCTTC. This gives the protein CASSADSANYGYTF.

This clone was recorded once. This sequence joins TRBV10-3 and TRBJ1-2; a weak D match, TRBD1 (6 bases). V was clipped by 5 bases and J by 1 base, with 11 bases between them. This CDR3 comprises 14 residues. Germline-derived CDR1 and CDR2 are ENHRY and SYGVKD. This CDR3 is CAISRDTLNYGYTF. As DNA, the CDR3 is TGTGCCATCAGTCGGGACACCCTTAACTATGGCTACACCTTC.

This clone was picked up a small number of times. This chain joins TRBV6-7 and TRBJ2-2, with a weak D call TRBD1 (6 bases). TRBV6-7 is flagged as an ORF with uncertain function. CDR3 size: 15 residues. With 2 bases removed from V and 3 bases from J, the gap between germline ends came to 10 bases. CDR3 protein: CASSYPTGHTGELFF. CDR3 DNA: TGTGCCAGCAGTTACCCAACAGGGCACACCGGGGAGCTGTTTTTT.

J is TRBJ2-5 and V is TRBV2, with 9 bases matching TRBD2. V was clipped by 6 bases and J by 4 bases; unmatched bases: 3. Germline V gives CDR1 SNHLY, CDR2 FYNNEI. The CDR3 runs to 13 residues. Here the CDR3 reads CASRAGGLETQYF. For the CDR3, the DNA is TGTGCCAGCAGGGCGGGGGGGCTAGAGACCCAGTACTTC. Based on the CDR3 plus reference TRBV2 and TRBJ2-5, the full variable domain is EPEVTQTPSHQVTQMGQEVILRCVPISNHLYFYWYRQILGQKVEFLVSFYNNEISEKSEIFDDQFSVERPDGSNFTLKIRSTKLEDSAMYFCASRAGGLETQYFGPGTRLLVL.

This chain's CDR3 is CASSQGSGNAYEQYF. In DNA, the CDR3 is TGTGCCAGCAGCCAAGGGAGCGGCAATGCCTACGAGCAGTACTTC. The V gene is TRBV4-2, the J gene TRBJ2-7; the D gene is possibly TRBD2 (5 bases). CDR1 and CDR2 from the germline V gene are LGHNA and YNFKEQ. V was cut by 1 base and J by 2 bases, with 12 bases left in between. The CDR3 is made up of 15 amino acids.

V is TRBV19 and J is TRBJ1-1; D is unresolved. The length of the CDR3 is 13 residues. CDR1 is LNHDA, CDR2 SQIVND, per germline (reference sequence). The V end was cut by 7 bases, the J end by 0 bases, with 9 bases between. The CDR3 sequence: CASMGVMNTEAFF. CDR3 DNA sequence: TGTGCCAGTATGGGAGTAATGAACACTGAAGCTTTCTTT.

The chain employs TRBV5-6 and TRBJ1-1; 7 positions agree with TRBD1. V gave up 4 bases and J gave up 6 bases; unmatched junction bases: 3. The CDR3 length is 12 residues. Germline V gene sequence: CDR1 SGHDT, CDR2 YYEEEE. CDR3 residues: CASSPTGSEAFF. CDR3 sequence (DNA): TGTGCCAGCAGCCCGACAGGGTCTGAAGCTTTCTTT.

The V call is TRBV5-6, the J call TRBJ2-5; TRBD2 agrees at 8 bases. V shed 7 bases, J shed 5 bases, and the junction held 7 bases outside the gene matches. This CDR3 region has 13 residues. Germline lookup yields CDR1 SGHDT and CDR2 YYEEEE. CDR3 region: CASAVAGPETQYF. The CDR3 DNA reads as TGTGCCAGCGCCGTAGCGGGGCCGGAGACCCAGTACTTC. The whole variable domain, remainder taken from reference TRBV5-6 and TRBJ2-5, is DAGVTQSPTHLIKTRGQQVTLRCSPKSGHDTVSWYQQALGQGPQFIFQYYEEEERQRGNFPDRFSGHQFPNYSSELNVNALLLGDSALYLCASAVAGPETQYFGPGTRLLVL.

The V gene is TRBV2, the J gene TRBJ2-1; the D is unclear. Germline-derived CDR1 and CDR2 are SNHLY and FYNNEI. The CDR3 contains 11 residues. Trimming left V 5 bases short and J 8 bases short, with 7 bases between. The CDR3 DNA sequence: TGTGCCAGCAGTTTAGTCCATGAGCAGTTCTTC. It is translated as CASSLVHEQFF.

This sequence joins TRBV5-1 and TRBJ2-1, with a possible D match to TRBD2 (6 bases). Germline lookup yields CDR1 SGHRS and CDR2 YFSETQ. Trimming shortened V by 0 bases and J by 7 bases, and 8 bases separated the two germline ends. The CDR3 covers 13 residues. Here the CDR3 reads CASSLDGGNEQFF. The CDR3 DNA reads as TGCGCCAGCAGCTTGGACGGGGGAAATGAGCAGTTCTTC.

The rearrangement joins TRBV11-2 to TRBJ2-1; TRBD2 agrees at 13 bases. The germline CDR1 and CDR2 sequences are SGHAT and FQNNGV. The V gene end was trimmed by 5 bases and the J gene end by 13 bases; junction bases not matched to a gene: 11. The CDR3 is 15 residues long. The CDR3 DNA reads TGTGCCAGCAGCCCAGGGACTAGCGGGGTATGGGAACAGTTCTTC. Translated, it gives CASSPGTSGVWEQFF.

DNA of the CDR3: TGTGCCAGCAACCCAAGCGGGGGCCTCTACAATGAGCAGTTCTTC. Protein product: CASNPSGGLYNEQFF. The chain has TRBV6-1 and TRBJ2-1, with 8 bases that match TRBD2. The CDR3 loop spans 15 amino acids. The V gene end was trimmed by 7 bases and the J gene end by 3 bases; junction bases not matched to a gene: 8. CDR1 is MNHNS, CDR2 SASEGT, per germline.

The chain joins TRBV19 to TRBJ1-5, with D possibly being TRBD1 (6 bases). Germline assignment: CDR1 LNHDA and CDR2 SQIVND (reference sequence). There are 15 residues in the CDR3. Trimming pared 6 bases from V and 3 bases from J, leaving 15 bases between. The CDR3 loop reads CASRPQGYNNQPQHF. The CDR3 region has the DNA TGTGCCAGTAGGCCACAGGGATATAACAATCAGCCCCAGCATTTT.

Here the CDR3 DNA reads TGCGCCAGCAGCCAGCCCGGGATTTCCTACAATGAGCAGTTCTTC. This sequence encodes CASSQPGISYNEQFF. The rearrangement uses TRBV4-1 and TRBJ2-1; a possible D gene is TRBD2 (5 bases). Germline CDR1 is MGHRA and CDR2 is YSYEKL. Trimming left V 3 bases short and J 1 base short, with 10 bases between. This CDR3 spans 15 amino acids.

The chain is built from TRBV30 and TRBJ2-3, with a possible D match to TRBD2 (6 bases). This CDR3 comprises 18 residues. V lost 0 bases and J lost 1, with 20 bases in between. The germline V gene has CDR1 GTSNPN and CDR2 SVGIG (reference sequence). CDR3: CAWSVRGLVAERTDTQYF. CDR3 bases: TGTGCCTGGAGTGTACGGGGGTTAGTAGCGGAGCGCACAGATACGCAGTATTTT. The variable domain in full, with the rest retrieved from reference TRBV30 and TRBJ2-3, is SQTIHQWPATLVQPVGSPLSLECTVEGTSNPNLYWYRQAAGRGLQLLFYSVGIGQISSEVPQNLSASRPQDRQFILSSKKLLLSDSGFYLCAWSVRGLVAERTDTQYFGPGTRLTVL.

The gene calls are TRBV12-5 and TRBJ2-2, with 15 bases lining up with TRBD2. The germline V gene encodes CDR1 LGHNT and CDR2 FRNRAP. The ends lost 2 bases at V and 4 bases at J; junction bases unmatched: 11. This CDR3 region has 20 residues. CDR3 in DNA: TGTGCTAGTGGTTTGACCCAGGGACTAGCGGGAGGCATGGCCACCGGGGAGCTGTTTTTT. The encoded protein is CASGLTQGLAGGMATGELFF.

V and J are TRBV7-9 and TRBJ1-2; D is undetermined. The V end was cut by 2 bases, the J end by 3 bases, with 13 bases between. The CDR3 loop spans 15 amino acids. The V gene's germline CDR1 is SEHNR and CDR2 FQNEAQ (reference sequence). The CDR3 nucleotides read TGTGCCAGCAGCTTATATGAGGGCAGTTACTATGGCTACACCTTC. Protein: CASSLYEGSYYGYTF.

V is TRBV27 and J is TRBJ2-7; 12 bases line up with TRBD2. Germline V gives CDR1 MNHEY, CDR2 SMNVEV (reference sequence). The CDR3 runs 15 residues. V gave up 4 bases and J gave up 5 bases; unmatched junction bases: 6. CDR3 sequence reads: CASSSRTSGTNEQYF. The CDR3 region has the DNA TGTGCCAGCAGTTCACGGACTAGCGGGACCAACGAGCAGTACTTC.

This sequence joins TRBV5-6 and TRBJ1-1; D not resolved. This CDR3 region has 13 residues. CDR1 and CDR2 (germline): SGHDT, YYEEEE. The V and J ends lost 4 bases and 5 bases respectively, with 12 bases between them. This chain's CDR3 is CASSILIGTEAFF. DNA for the CDR3: TGTGCCAGCAGCATCCTTATCGGGACTGAAGCTTTCTTT. Using reference TRBV5-6 and TRBJ1-1 for the parts outside the CDR3, the full variable domain is DAGVTQSPTHLIKTRGQQVTLRCSPKSGHDTVSWYQQALGQGPQFIFQYYEEEERQRGNFPDRFSGHQFPNYSSELNVNALLLGDSALYLCASSILIGTEAFFGQGTRLTVV.

The genes are TRBV30 and TRBJ1-6, with 7 nucleotides matching TRBD1. Losses at the gene ends were 1 base for V and 12 bases for J; bases not matched to a gene: 6. Germline CDR1 is GTSNPN and CDR2 is SVGIG (reference sequence). The CDR3 covers 13 residues. CDR3 coding DNA: TGTGCCTGGAGTGGAACACAGGGGCTACCCCTCCACTTT. Translating gives CAWSGTQGLPLHF.

The chain is built from TRBV2 and TRBJ2-7, with 9 bases aligning to TRBD2. The V gene's germline CDR1 is SNHLY and CDR2 FYNNEI. The CDR3 length is 13 residues. V shed 9 bases, J shed 3 bases, and the junction held 6 bases outside the gene matches. The CDR3 DNA follows: TGTGCCAGTTTAGCGGGAGTTTACTACGAGCAGTACTTC. Encoded protein: CASLAGVYYEQYF.

V usage is TRBV5-6 and J usage is TRBJ2-5, with TRBD2 as a possible D gene (5 bases). CDR3 length: 11 residues. Germline V gives CDR1 SGHDT, CDR2 YYEEEE. The V and J ends lost 5 bases and 4 bases respectively, with 6 bases between them. CDR3 in DNA: TGTGCCAGCAGACTAGGAGAGACCCAGTACTTC. Protein product: CASRLGETQYF.

There are a few counts of this clone. This rearrangement joins TRBV7-2 to TRBJ2-7; TRBD2 matches at 11 bases. Germline assignment: CDR1 SGHTA and CDR2 FQGNSA. The CDR3 covers 16 residues. V was clipped by 5 bases and J by 2 bases; unmatched bases: 8. This chain's CDR3 is CASSLIAGGIPYEQYF. CDR3 DNA sequence: TGTGCCAGCAGCCTAATAGCGGGAGGGATCCCCTACGAGCAGTACTTC. Full variable domain (remainder filled in from reference TRBV7-2 and TRBJ2-7): GAGVSQSPSNKVTEKGKDVELRCDPISGHTALYWYRQSLGQGLEFLIYFQGNSAPDKSGLPSDRFSAERTGGSVSTLTIQRTQQEDSAVYLCASSLIAGGIPYEQYFGPGTRLTVT.

V is TRBV5-4 and J is TRBJ2-7, with TRBD1 identical over 10 bases. Germline V gene sequence: CDR1 SGHNT, CDR2 YYREEE (reference sequence). This CDR3 comprises 17 residues. J was trimmed by 0 bases and V by 4 bases; bases with no gene match: 10. This CDR3 is CASSVPGQGNDSYEQYF. Written as DNA, the CDR3 is TGTGCCAGCAGCGTACCGGGACAGGGGAACGACTCCTACGAGCAGTACTTC.

V gene TRBV9 combines with J gene TRBJ1-2; the match to TRBD1 covers 8 bases. The length of the CDR3 is 14 residues. CDR1 and CDR2 (germline): SGDLS, YYNGEE. V dropped 1 base and J dropped 6; count of bases not matched to a gene: 5. CDR3 bases: TGTGCCAGCAGCGTAAGGACAGGGATAGATGGCTACACCTTC. This sequence encodes CASSVRTGIDGYTF.

This clone is a singleton in its sample. V and J are TRBV5-4 and TRBJ1-1; TRBD1 aligns across 9 bases. CDR3 size: 14 residues. The germline CDR1 and CDR2 sequences are SGHNT and YYREEE (reference sequence). V lost 2 bases to trimming and J lost 6 bases; unmatched junction nucleotides: 5. The DNA for the CDR3 is TGTGCCAGCAGCTTCGGGACAGGGCCCTCTGAAGCTTTCTTT. Protein: CASSFGTGPSEAFF.

As for this clone: The same CDR3 arises from other DNA sequences in this sample as well. This rearrangement joins TRBV27 to TRBJ1-2; the match to TRBD1 covers 8 bases. Germline CDR1 reads MNHEY; CDR2 reads SMNVEV (reference sequence). This CDR3 spans 16 amino acids. Unmatched junction bases numbered 13, after V lost 5 bases and J lost 5 bases. The CDR3 sequence: CASSLLPRQGAYGYTF. The CDR3, as DNA: TGTGCCAGCAGTCTATTGCCCCGGCAGGGGGCATATGGCTACACCTTC.